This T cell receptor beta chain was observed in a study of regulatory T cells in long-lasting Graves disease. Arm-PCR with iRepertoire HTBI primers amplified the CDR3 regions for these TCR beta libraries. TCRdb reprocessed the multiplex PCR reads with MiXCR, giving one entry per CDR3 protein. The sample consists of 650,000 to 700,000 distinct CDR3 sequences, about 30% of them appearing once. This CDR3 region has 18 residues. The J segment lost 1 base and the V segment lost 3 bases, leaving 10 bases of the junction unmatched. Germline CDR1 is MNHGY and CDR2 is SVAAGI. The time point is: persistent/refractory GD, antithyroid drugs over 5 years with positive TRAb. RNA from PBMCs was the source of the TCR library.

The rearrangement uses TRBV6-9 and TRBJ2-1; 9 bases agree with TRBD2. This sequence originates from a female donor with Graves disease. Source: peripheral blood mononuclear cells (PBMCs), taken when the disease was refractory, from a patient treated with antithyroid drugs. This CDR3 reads CASSYVAGVAWSYNEQFF. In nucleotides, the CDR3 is TGTGCCAGCAGTTACGTAGCGGGAGTGGCATGGTCCTACAATGAGCAGTTCTTC.